These T cell receptor beta chains were read from a single sample in a study of T cell responses to AZD1222 COVID-19 vaccine. Repertoires were generated with immunoSEQ multiplex PCR, while TCRdb's copy carries only in-frame clones and drops some. The data contain approximately 150,000 clones, about 89% of them singletons. The starting material was peripheral blood, obtained on day 0 of AZD1222 vaccination. Source of these receptors: an adult in good health. CDR3s include the opening cysteine and the closing phenylalanine or tryptophan. The D gene is left open where the match is weak. The size entry is marked missing in some rows and otherwise reads once, few, many or a size class.

V: TRBV9; D: NA; J: TRBJ2-3; size: NA; CDR3: CASSASDTLLGTQYF; DNA: TGTGCCAGCAGCGCTTCGGACACCCTGCTGGGCACGCAGTATTTT
V: TRBV11-2; D: NA; J: TRBJ2-7; size: once; CDR3: CASSALYEQYF; DNA: TGTGCCAGCAGCGCGCTCTACGAGCAGTACTTC
V: TRBV10-1; D: NA; J: TRBJ2-2; size: NA; CDR3: CASKGDAVRGRTGELFF; DNA: TGCGCCAGCAAGGGTGATGCCGTTCGGGGGAGGACCGGGGAGCTGTTTTTT
V: TRBV5-1; D: NA; J: TRBJ2-7; size: NA; CDR3: CASTSLLGGRAYEQYF; DNA: TGCGCCAGCACCTCCTTATTGGGGGGCAGGGCCTACGAGCAGTACTTC
V: TRBV19; D: NA; J: TRBJ1-4; size: NA; CDR3: CASSNNLMGATNEKLFF; DNA: TGTGCCAGTAGCAACAATCTCATGGGAGCAACTAATGAAAAACTGTTTTTT
V: TRBV7-2; D: NA; J: TRBJ1-1; size: NA; CDR3: CASSRYNTEAFF; DNA: TGTGCCAGCAGCCGATATAACACTGAAGCTTTCTTT
V: TRBV11-2; D: NA; J: TRBJ1-1; size: NA; CDR3: CASSFYRADTEAFF; DNA: TGTGCCAGCAGCTTTTACCGCGCGGACACTGAAGCTTTCTTT
V: TRBV6-5; D: NA; J: TRBJ2-1; size: NA; CDR3: CASSSITSPKNGQFF; DNA: TGTGCCAGCAGTTCTATCACTAGCCCGAAAAACGGGCAGTTCTTC
V: TRBV6-2/TRBV6-3; D: NA; J: TRBJ1-2; size: NA; CDR3: CASSYDLNRLNNYGYTF; DNA: TGTGCCAGCAGTTACGATTTGAACAGGTTAAACAACTATGGCTACACCTTC
V: TRBV7-9; D: NA; J: TRBJ2-3; size: NA; CDR3: CASSLLDDPADTQYF; DNA: TGTGCCAGCAGCTTGCTGGACGACCCCGCAGATACGCAGTATTTT
V: TRBV6-4; D: TRBD1; J: TRBJ1-5; size: NA; CDR3: CASSDGGGQPQHF; DNA: TGTGCCAGCAGTGATGGAGGGGGCCAGCCCCAGCATTTT
V: TRBV18; D: NA; J: TRBJ2-3; size: once; CDR3: CASSPEDSLDHTDTQYF; DNA: TGTGCCAGCTCACCCGAGGACAGTTTAGATCACACAGATACGCAGTATTTT
V: TRBV12-5; D: NA; J: TRBJ2-7; size: NA; CDR3: CASAWTALYEQYF; DNA: TGTGCTAGTGCCTGGACGGCACTCTACGAGCAGTACTTC
V: TRBV6-6; D: NA; J: TRBJ2-7; size: NA; CDR3: CASSYRDEQYF; DNA: TGTGCCAGCAGTTATAGAGACGAGCAGTACTTC
V: TRBV6-2/TRBV6-3; D: NA; J: TRBJ1-2; size: medium-sized; CDR3: CASSYSSGTQAF; DNA: TGTGCCAGCAGTTACTCCAGCGGGACTCAAGCCTTC
V: TRBV5-1; D: NA; J: TRBJ1-3; size: NA; CDR3: CASSLTGMEKSDRNTIYF; DNA: TGCGCCAGCAGCTTGACAGGGATGGAGAAATCAGATAGAAACACCATATATTTT
V: TRBV4-1; D: NA; J: TRBJ2-3; size: NA; CDR3: CASSQFQVKSTDTQYF; DNA: TGCGCCAGCAGCCAATTTCAGGTGAAGAGCACAGATACGCAGTATTTT
V: TRBV28; D: TRBD1; J: TRBJ2-7; size: few; CDR3: CASSLPLGDRVYEQYF; DNA: TGTGCCAGCAGTCTTCCGTTGGGGGACAGGGTGTACGAGCAGTACTTC
V: TRBV29-1; D: NA; J: TRBJ1-2; size: once; CDR3: CSVEGSPYGYTF; DNA: TGCAGCGTTGAAGGAAGCCCCTATGGCTACACCTTC
V: TRBV6-2/TRBV6-3; D: NA; J: TRBJ2-7; size: once; CDR3: CASSYLTTATYEQYF; DNA: TGTGCCAGCAGTTACCTCACAACAGCGACCTACGAGCAGTACTTC
V: TRBV7-6; D: NA; J: TRBJ1-3; size: NA; CDR3: CASSLAASYGGNTIYF; DNA: TGTGCCAGCAGCTTAGCGGCCTCATATGGCGGAAACACCATATATTTT
V: TRBV9; D: NA; J: TRBJ2-7; size: NA; CDR3: CASSVGGGGDYEQYF; DNA: TGTGCCAGCAGCGTCGGGGGAGGCGGCGACTACGAGCAGTACTTC
V: TRBV3-1/TRBV3-2; D: TRBD2; J: TRBJ2-1; size: NA; CDR3: CASSPLPASGRNEQFF; DNA: TGTGCCAGCAGCCCCCTCCCGGCTAGCGGGAGAAATGAGCAGTTCTTC
V: TRBV6-1; D: NA; J: TRBJ1-2; size: NA; CDR3: CASSDREVSGNYGYTF; DNA: TGTGCCAGCAGTGACCGGGAGGTGAGCGGGAACTATGGCTACACCTTC
V: TRBV19; D: TRBD1; J: TRBJ2-2; size: NA; CDR3: CASSIFWTGVRTGELFF; DNA: TGTGCCAGTAGTATTTTTTGGACAGGGGTGCGGACCGGGGAGCTGTTTTTT
V: TRBV6-5; D: NA; J: TRBJ1-1; size: NA; CDR3: CASTKTGADTEAFF; DNA: TGTGCCAGCACCAAGACGGGGGCGGACACTGAAGCTTTCTTT
V: TRBV5-1; D: NA; J: TRBJ2-2; size: NA; CDR3: CASSPHRENTGELFF; DNA: TGCGCCAGCAGCCCTCACAGGGAGAACACCGGGGAGCTGTTTTTT
V: TRBV14; D: NA; J: TRBJ2-1; size: NA; CDR3: CASSLGRGQNRFF; DNA: TGTGCCAGCAGCCTTGGGAGGGGGCAAAATCGGTTCTTC
V: TRBV25-1; D: TRBD1; J: TRBJ2-1; size: NA; CDR3: CASSGWTGLSRNEQFF; DNA: TGTGCCAGCAGTGGATGGACAGGGTTAAGTAGGAATGAGCAGTTCTTC
V: TRBV4-3; D: TRBD1; J: TRBJ1-4; size: NA; CDR3: CASSQDLRGQLFAFNEKLFF; DNA: TGCGCCAGCAGCCAAGATCTTCGGGGACAGCTTTTTGCCTTTAATGAAAAACTGTTTTTT
V: TRBV7-9; D: TRBD2; J: TRBJ2-7; size: NA; CDR3: CAIDGLAGGPKMDEQYF; DNA: TGTGCCATCGACGGGCTAGCGGGGGGGCCGAAGATGGACGAGCAGTACTTC
V: TRBV25-1; D: NA; J: TRBJ2-5; size: NA; CDR3: CASSEFTGRSTQYF; DNA: TGTGCCAGCAGTGAATTCACAGGAAGAAGCACCCAGTACTTC
V: TRBV4-3; D: TRBD1; J: TRBJ1-3; size: NA; CDR3: CASSQASGGAGNTIYF; DNA: TGCGCCAGCAGCCAAGCCTCAGGGGGGGCGGGAAACACCATATATTTT
V: TRBV3-1/TRBV3-2; D: TRBD2; J: TRBJ2-1; size: NA; CDR3: CASSRWRENEQFF; DNA: TGTGCCAGCAGCCGCTGGCGGGAGAATGAGCAGTTCTTC
V: TRBV5-1; D: NA; J: TRBJ1-2; size: few; CDR3: CASSLGTALYGYTF; DNA: TGCGCCAGCAGCTTGGGGACAGCGCTCTATGGCTACACCTTC
V: TRBV28; D: NA; J: TRBJ1-5; size: NA; CDR3: CASSLFQMNQPQHF; DNA: TGTGCCAGCAGTTTATTCCAGATGAATCAGCCCCAGCATTTT
V: TRBV30; D: NA; J: TRBJ1-4; size: NA; CDR3: CAWSVSGGGDEKLFF; DNA: TGTGCCTGGAGTGTATCTGGGGGCGGTGATGAAAAACTGTTTTTT
V: TRBV9; D: NA; J: TRBJ1-2; size: once; CDR3: CASSPEGVANYGYTF; DNA: TGTGCCAGCAGCCCCGAAGGGGTAGCTAACTATGGCTACACCTTC
V: TRBV15; D: TRBD1; J: TRBJ1-4; size: once; CDR3: CATSRDRPGGGLSEKLFF; DNA: TGTGCCACCAGCAGAGATCGGCCAGGGGGAGGCTTAAGTGAAAAACTGTTTTTT
V: TRBV13; D: TRBD1; J: TRBJ2-1; size: NA; CDR3: CASSLGRQGAHNEQFF; DNA: TGTGCCAGCAGCTTAGGCCGTCAGGGGGCCCACAATGAGCAGTTCTTC
V: TRBV19; D: TRBD1; J: TRBJ2-1; size: NA; CDR3: CASSRDGQGPYNEQFF; DNA: TGTGCCAGTAGTAGGGACGGACAGGGGCCCTACAATGAGCAGTTCTTC
V: TRBV7-2; D: NA; J: TRBJ2-3; size: NA; CDR3: CASSALTSTDTQYF; DNA: TGTGCCAGCAGTGCACTAACTAGCACAGATACGCAGTATTTT
V: TRBV3-1/TRBV3-2; D: TRBD2; J: TRBJ2-1; size: NA; CDR3: CASSLTTSGSTRRFF; DNA: TGTGCCAGCAGCCTGACGACTAGCGGGAGTACTCGGCGGTTCTTC
V: TRBV4-3; D: NA; J: TRBJ1-4; size: NA; CDR3: CASSQDPDPSNEKLFF; DNA: TGCGCCAGCAGCCAAGACCCCGACCCTTCTAATGAAAAACTGTTTTTT
V: TRBV28; D: TRBD1; J: TRBJ2-7; size: NA; CDR3: CASRTGTSSAYEQYF; DNA: TGTGCCAGCAGGACAGGGACCAGTTCAGCTTACGAGCAGTACTTC
V: TRBV7-2; D: TRBD1; J: TRBJ1-5; size: NA; CDR3: CASSRTGGSNQPQHF; DNA: TGTGCCAGCAGCCGGACAGGCGGTAGCAATCAGCCCCAGCATTTT
V: TRBV28; D: NA; J: TRBJ2-7; size: once; CDR3: CASSSQGGVTYEQYF; DNA: TGTGCCAGCAGCTCACAGGGGGGGGTGACCTACGAGCAGTACTTC
V: TRBV28; D: TRBD1; J: TRBJ1-1; size: NA; CDR3: CASRRQGWEAFF; DNA: TGTGCCAGCAGGAGACAGGGCTGGGAAGCTTTCTTT